Detailed here is one TCR beta chain. Clones were read by immunoSEQ multiplex PCR, and TCRdb kept only the in-frame ones, dropping some. This table holds around 430,000 clones, approximately 87% found once. This CDR3 contains 13 residues. The V end lost 6 bases, the J end lost 4 bases, and 11 bases lay between the germline ends. Germline V CDR1 and CDR2: MNHEY, SMNVEV (reference sequence). This sample is drawn from a study of blood T cell repertoires in COVID-19. V and J are TRBV27 and TRBJ2-3; D might be TRBD2 (6 bases). The origin of this receptor is a woman aged 50 to 60 who had recovered from COVID-19. The sequencing sample was made of PBMCs or T cells enriched from blood (not recorded which). The CDR3 is CASSRDSPDTQYF. The DNA of the CDR3 is TGTGCCAGCAGCCGGGACTCCCCAGATACGCAGTATTTT.